This entry describes one T cell receptor beta chain. In the PCR, 60 Vbeta and 13 Jbeta primers were used. Sequencing was performed with immunoSEQ multiplex PCR; in TCRdb, only in-frame clones are kept and a portion is missing. The data contain more than 95,000 clones, 9.5% to 13% of them singletons. The data were taken from a study of cytomegalovirus exposure and HLA in healthy donors. The germline V gene encodes CDR1 SGHVS and CDR2 FQNEAQ. The CDR3 runs 14 residues. Trimming cost V 0 bases and J 6 bases; bases outside gene matches: 5. The J gene is TRBJ2-7, the V gene TRBV7-8; 7 bases match TRBD1. This receptor was obtained from a man in his forties in good health and CMV-seropositive. The sequencing sample was made of PBMCs. DNA for the CDR3: TGTGCCAGCAGCTTAGCGCTTGGGACAGCCGAGCAGTACTTC. Protein sequence: CASSLALGTAEQYF.